This TCR beta chain was documented in a study of spatial heterogeneity in lung cancer. Study-wide context: Detected sequences consistently included more beta-chain ones than alpha-chain ones. Study-wide findings and caveats: At tumor resection, ubiquitous expanded TCRs were detected in blood more often than later.

The sample's time point: sample taken at primary tumor resection. Sequencing was performed on whole RNA extracted from tumor and nontumor lung tissue, or from frozen PBMC, and the material was left unsorted. The sample holds many counts of this clonotype. Its cognate antigen is unknown. MiXCR, applied by TCRdb to the 5' RACE reads, yields one record per CDR3 protein. The sample contains about 85,000 distinct CDR3 sequences, approximately 21% of which appear only once. CDR3 size: 12 residues. The V and J ends lost 6 bases and 8 bases, in that order; junction bases with no gene match: 4. Germline-derived CDR1 and CDR2 are SQVTM and ANQGSEA.

The chain employs TRBV29-1 and TRBJ1-4, with 9 positions matching TRBD1. This clonotype was sampled from a male donor with early-stage non-small cell lung cancer. This material consisted of PBMCs, taken at surgery. As DNA, the CDR3 is TGCAGCGTGGGACAGGGTGAAGAAAAACTGTTTTTT. Translated, it gives CSVGQGEEKLFF.